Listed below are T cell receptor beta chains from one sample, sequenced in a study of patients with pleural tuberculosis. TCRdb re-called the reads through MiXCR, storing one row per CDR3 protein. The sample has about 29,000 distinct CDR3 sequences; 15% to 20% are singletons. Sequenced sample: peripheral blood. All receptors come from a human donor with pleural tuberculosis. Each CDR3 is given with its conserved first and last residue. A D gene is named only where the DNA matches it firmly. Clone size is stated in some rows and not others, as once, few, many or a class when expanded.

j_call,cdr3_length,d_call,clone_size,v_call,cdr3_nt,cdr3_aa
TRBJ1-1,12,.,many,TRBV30,TGTGCCTGGAGTCGAAGGCGGACTGAAGCTTTCTTT,CAWSRRRTEAFF
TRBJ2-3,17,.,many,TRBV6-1,TGTGCCAGCAGTGAAGCGCGGGCCAGGGGGGCAAAAGATACGCAGTATTTT,CASSEARARGAKDTQYF
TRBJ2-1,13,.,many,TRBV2,TGTGCCAGCAGTTACGACCTCTACAATGAGCAGTTCTTC,CASSYDLYNEQFF
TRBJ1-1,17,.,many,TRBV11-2,TGTGCCAGCAGCTCCCTCGGAGGTCGTCAAGGGAAACCTGAAGCTTTCTTT,CASSSLGGRQGKPEAFF
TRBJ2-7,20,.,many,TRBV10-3,TGTGCCATCAGGGGACAAATTGATCCGGGACCTAAAGTCCCCCCTCGCGAGCAGTACTTC,CAIRGQIDPGPKVPPREQYF
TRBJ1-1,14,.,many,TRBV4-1,TGCGCCAGCAGCCTCGGGACAATGAACACTGAAGCTTTCTTT,CASSLGTMNTEAFF
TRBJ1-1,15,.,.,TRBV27,TGTGCCGTCAGTTTAAGGGTAGAGGGGGGCACTGAAGCTTTCTTT,CAVSLRVEGGTEAFF
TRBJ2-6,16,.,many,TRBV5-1,TGCGCCAGCAGCTTGGCCTACCGCTCTGGGGCCAACGTCCTGACTTTC,CASSLAYRSGANVLTF
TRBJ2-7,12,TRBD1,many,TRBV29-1,TGCAGCGCCAGACAGGGCGATTACGAGCAGTACTTC,CSARQGDYEQYF
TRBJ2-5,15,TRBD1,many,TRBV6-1,TGTGCCAGCAGTGGCTACAGGGGGAACCAAGAGACCCAGTACTTC,CASSGYRGNQETQYF
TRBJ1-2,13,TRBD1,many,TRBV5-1,TGCGCCAGCAGACCCGGACAGGGAAGTGGCTACACCTTC,CASRPGQGSGYTF
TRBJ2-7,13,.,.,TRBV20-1,TGCAGTGCTAGGGGGAGGAGGGGCTACGAGCAGTACTTC,CSARGRRGYEQYF
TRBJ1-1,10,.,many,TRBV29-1,TGCAGCGTTGCCGACACTGAAGCTTTCTTT,CSVADTEAFF
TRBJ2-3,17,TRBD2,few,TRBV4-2,TGTGCCAGCAGCCAAGATATCGGGCGGGGGGGCACAGATACGCAGTATTTT,CASSQDIGRGGTDTQYF
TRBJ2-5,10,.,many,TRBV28,TGTGCCAGCAGTGAAGAGACCCAGTACTTC,CASSEETQYF
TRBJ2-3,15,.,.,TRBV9,TGTGCCAGCAGCGTAGGTACGACCGGGACAGATACGCAGTATTTT,CASSVGTTGTDTQYF
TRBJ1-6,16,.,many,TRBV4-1,TGCGCCAGCAGCGAATCCCGGCTGGGGTATAATTCACCCCTCCACTTT,CASSESRLGYNSPLHF
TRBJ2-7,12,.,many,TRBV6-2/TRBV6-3,TGTGCCAGCAGTTTACTACGGACCGAGCAGTACTTC,CASSLLRTEQYF
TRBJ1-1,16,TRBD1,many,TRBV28,TGTGCCAGCAGCGCAAAGAGGGACAGGATAAACACTGAAGCTTTCTTT,CASSAKRDRINTEAFF
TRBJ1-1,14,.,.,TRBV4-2,TGTGCCAGCAGCCAAGATTCGGAAAGGGCTGAAGCTTTCTTT,CASSQDSERAEAFF
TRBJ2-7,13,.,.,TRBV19,TGTGCCAGTAGTCGGGCCGGTACCTACGAGCAGTACTTC,CASSRAGTYEQYF
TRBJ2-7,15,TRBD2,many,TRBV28,TGTGCCAGCAGCTCCGGACTAGCTGCGTCCTACGAGCAGTACTTC,CASSSGLAASYEQYF
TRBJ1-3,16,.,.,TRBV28,TGTGCCAGCAGTTTACGGACACCTTTCTCTGGAGACACCATATATTTT,CASSLRTPFSGDTIYF
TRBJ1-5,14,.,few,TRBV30,TGTGCCTGGAGTGCGGACCTGAGGGATCAGCCCCAGCATTTT,CAWSADLRDQPQHF
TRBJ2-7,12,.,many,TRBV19,TGTGCCAGTAGTAGAGACCCCCACGAGCAGTACTTC,CASSRDPHEQYF
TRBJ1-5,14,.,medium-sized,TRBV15,TGTGCCACCAGCAGTTGGGGTAGCAATCAGCCCCAGCATTTT,CATSSWGSNQPQHF
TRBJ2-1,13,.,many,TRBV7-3,TGTGCCAGCAGCTTATGGGGGGAAAATGAGCAGTTCTTC,CASSLWGENEQFF
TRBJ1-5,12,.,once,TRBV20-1,TGCAGCGCAAAGTCGGGGGTTCAGCCCCGGCATTTT,CSAKSGVQPRHF
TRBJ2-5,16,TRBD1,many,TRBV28,TGTGCCAGCAGTGGCGGAGGACAGGGGGCACGAGAGACCCAGTACTTC,CASSGGGQGARETQYF
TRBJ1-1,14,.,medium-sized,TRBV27,TGTGCCAGCAGTTCCCACCTCACGAACACTGAAGCTTTCTTT,CASSSHLTNTEAFF
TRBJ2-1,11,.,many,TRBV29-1,TGCAGCGTTGAGAGGGACAATGAGCAGTTCTTC,CSVERDNEQFF
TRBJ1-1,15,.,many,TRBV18,TGTGCCAGCTCACCAGAAGGGGGAGCGGGCACTGAAGCTTTCTTT,CASSPEGGAGTEAFF
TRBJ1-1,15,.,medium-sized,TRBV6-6,TGTGCCAGCAGTTACTCGGCCCAGGCCTTCACTGAAGCTTTCTTT,CASSYSAQAFTEAFF
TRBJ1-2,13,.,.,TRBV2,TGTGGCAGCAGAGTTCGGGGGGCGCAAGGCTACACCTTC,CGSRVRGAQGYTF
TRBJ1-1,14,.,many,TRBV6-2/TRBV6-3,TGTGCCAGCAGTTACTCGTCACCGAGCACTGAAGCTTTCTTT,CASSYSSPSTEAFF
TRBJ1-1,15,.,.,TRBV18,TGTGCCAGCCCACCACAGGATGTCCAGAGCACTGAAGCTTTCTTT,CASPPQDVQSTEAFF
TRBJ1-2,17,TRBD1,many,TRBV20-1,TGCAGTGCTCTTAAACCGACAGGGGACGGAGCTAACTATGGCTACACCTTC,CSALKPTGDGANYGYTF
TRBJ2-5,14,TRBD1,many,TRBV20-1,TGCAGTGCTATACCCGGGACAGGGGAAGAGACCCAGTACTTC,CSAIPGTGEETQYF
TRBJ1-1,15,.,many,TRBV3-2,TGTGCCAGCAGCCAAGATCCCGGGACTTTCACTGAAGCTTTCTTT,CASSQDPGTFTEAFF
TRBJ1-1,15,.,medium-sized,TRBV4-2,TGTGCCAGCAGCCAAGGACAGAACATGAACACTGAAGCTTTCTTT,CASSQGQNMNTEAFF
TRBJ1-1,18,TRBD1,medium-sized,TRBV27,TGTGCCAGCAGTCTAACCGGGACAGGGGGATTCATGAACACTGAAGCTTTCTTT,CASSLTGTGGFMNTEAFF
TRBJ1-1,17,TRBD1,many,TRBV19,TGTGCCAGTAGTAGACAGGGAAGATCCACCAGCGACACTGAAGCTTTCTTT,CASSRQGRSTSDTEAFF
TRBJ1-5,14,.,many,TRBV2,TGTGCCAGCAAACGGACAGAATTGGGTCAGCCCCAGCATTTT,CASKRTELGQPQHF
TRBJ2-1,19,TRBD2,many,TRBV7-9,TGTGCCAGCAGTCCTTCCGGGACTAGCGGGGGCCAACCCTACAATGAGCAGTTCTTC,CASSPSGTSGGQPYNEQFF
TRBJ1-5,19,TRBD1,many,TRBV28,TGTGCCAGCAGTCGCCCGCCGGGACAGGGGCCATATAGCAATCAGCCCCAGCATTTT,CASSRPPGQGPYSNQPQHF
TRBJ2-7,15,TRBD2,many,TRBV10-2,TGCGCCAGCAGCCCTGTAGGAAGCGGGGCCTACGAGCAGTACTTC,CASSPVGSGAYEQYF
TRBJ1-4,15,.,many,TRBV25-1,TGTGCCAGCAGTCCGGGAAGAAAACCCGATGAAAAACTGTTTTTT,CASSPGRKPDEKLFF
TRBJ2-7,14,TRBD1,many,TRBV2,TGTGCCAGCAGTGGGACAGGGGGTTTACACGAGCAGTACTTC,CASSGTGGLHEQYF
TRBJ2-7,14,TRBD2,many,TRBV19,TGTGCCAGTAGTCAAGGACTAGCTGTTTACGAGCAGTACTTC,CASSQGLAVYEQYF
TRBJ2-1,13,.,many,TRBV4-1,TGCGCCAGCAGCAGTACCGGAAGCAATGAGCAGTTCTTC,CASSSTGSNEQFF
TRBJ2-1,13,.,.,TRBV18,TGTGCCAGCTCAACCGGACTGAACAGTGAGCAGTCCTTC,CASSTGLNSEQSF
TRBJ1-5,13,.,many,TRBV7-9,TGTGCCAGCAGCTTAACGTCTACGCAGCCCCAGCATTTT,CASSLTSTQPQHF
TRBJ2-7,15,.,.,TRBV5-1,TGCGCCAGCAGCTTGAGTGGCCAGGACTACTACGAGCAGTACTTC,CASSLSGQDYYEQYF
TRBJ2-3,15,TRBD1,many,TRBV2,TGTGCCAGCAGTGACTCGACAGGGGGCACAGATACGCAGTATTTT,CASSDSTGGTDTQYF
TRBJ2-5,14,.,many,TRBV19,TGTGCCAGTAGGGTGACACCGTACCAAGAGACCCAGTACTTC,CASRVTPYQETQYF